Listed below are T cell receptor beta chains from one sample, sequenced in a study of T cell responses to AZD1222 COVID-19 vaccine. Profiled with immunoSEQ multiplex PCR; TCRdb holds only in-frame clones, not every one. The table has over 130,000 clones, approximately 89% seen once. Specimen: peripheral blood, collected on day 0 of AZD1222 vaccination. These receptors all stem from an adult in good health. Each CDR3 is given with its conserved first and last residue. Each record gives: V gene, clone size, CDR3 length, J gene, D gene, CDR3 DNA, CDR3 protein. A D gene is named only where the DNA matches it firmly. The listing skips clone size in some rows; elsewhere it reads once, few, many or a size class.

V: TRBV19; size: -; length: 10; J: TRBJ2-1; D: -; DNA: TGTGCCACCTTCTACAATGAGCAGTTCTTC; CDR3: CATFYNEQFF
V: TRBV3-1/TRBV3-2; size: -; length: 12; J: TRBJ1-1; D: -; DNA: TGTGCCAGCAGCCAATTAGATACAGACGCTTTCTTT; CDR3: CASSQLDTDAFF
V: TRBV2; size: once; length: 15; J: TRBJ2-5; D: -; DNA: TGTGCCAGCAGAAGCCGAGACTCGTACCAAGAGACCCAGTACTTC; CDR3: CASRSRDSYQETQYF
V: TRBV7-9; size: -; length: 15; J: TRBJ1-2; D: -; DNA: TGTGCCAGCAGCTCGGGGTGGAGGGGTCACTATGGCTACACCTTC; CDR3: CASSSGWRGHYGYTF
V: TRBV21-1; size: -; length: 16; J: TRBJ2-7; D: -; DNA: -; CDR3: CASSKVGGGSPYEQYF
V: TRBV19; size: -; length: 13; J: TRBJ1-2; D: -; DNA: TGTGCCAGTAGCCCGGGACAAAACTATGGCTACACCTTC; CDR3: CASSPGQNYGYTF
V: TRBV4-1; size: once; length: 17; J: TRBJ2-7; D: TRBD2; DNA: TGCGCCAGCAGCCAAGGGGGACTGGGGCTAGCGGGGCTTGAGCAGTACTTC; CDR3: CASSQGGLGLAGLEQYF
V: TRBV7-9; size: -; length: 13; J: TRBJ1-3; D: -; DNA: TGTGCCAGCAGCTCAAGCTCTGGAAACACCATATATTTT; CDR3: CASSSSSGNTIYF
V: TRBV12-3/TRBV12-4; size: -; length: 11; J: TRBJ1-1; D: -; DNA: TGTGCCAGCGGTTTGAACACTGAAGCTTTCTTT; CDR3: CASGLNTEAFF
V: TRBV10-3; size: -; length: 14; J: TRBJ2-7; D: TRBD2; DNA: TGTGCCTCTGCCCCGGCGGGAGAGGGCAGCGAGCAGTACTTC; CDR3: CASAPAGEGSEQYF
V: TRBV19; size: -; length: 13; J: TRBJ1-5; D: -; DNA: TGTGCCAGTAGTATAGTTGCCAATCAGCCCCAGCATTTT; CDR3: CASSIVANQPQHF
V: TRBV7-6; size: -; length: 14; J: TRBJ2-5; D: -; DNA: TGTGCCAGCAGCTCCAACAGGGTCCGAGAGACCCAGTACTTC; CDR3: CASSSNRVRETQYF
V: TRBV5-4; size: once; length: 16; J: TRBJ2-7; D: TRBD2; DNA: TGTGCCAGCAGTCCCGGGACTATTCTGGTTGGGGTACCGCAGTACTTC; CDR3: CASSPGTILVGVPQYF
V: TRBV9; size: once; length: 13; J: TRBJ1-6; D: -; DNA: TGTGCCAGCAGCCTTGATTTGAGTTCACCCCTCCACTTT; CDR3: CASSLDLSSPLHF
V: TRBV30; size: -; length: 17; J: TRBJ2-2; D: TRBD2; DNA: TGTGCCTGGAGTGTCTACCCCCCGGGGGGGGGCACCGGGGAGCTGTTTTTT; CDR3: CAWSVYPPGGGTGELFF
V: TRBV2; size: -; length: 13; J: TRBJ1-2; D: -; DNA: TGTGCCAGCAGTGAGAACAGCGGCTATGGCTACACCTTC; CDR3: CASSENSGYGYTF
V: TRBV19; size: -; length: 18; J: TRBJ1-3; D: -; DNA: TGTGCCAGTAGTATCCGGAGGGGCGCGGGAAATATTGGAAACACCATATATTTT; CDR3: CASSIRRGAGNIGNTIYF
V: TRBV24-1; size: few; length: 17; J: TRBJ2-7; D: -; DNA: TGTGCCACCAGTGATTTGGAGACCATTGGTCTACCCTACGAGCAGTACTTC; CDR3: CATSDLETIGLPYEQYF
V: TRBV15; size: -; length: 12; J: TRBJ1-1; D: -; DNA: TGTGCCACCAGCAGGGGGAACACTGAAGCTTTCTTT; CDR3: CATSRGNTEAFF
V: TRBV5-1; size: -; length: 14; J: TRBJ1-2; D: TRBD1; DNA: TGCGCCAGCAGCTTGGGGACAGGGGACTATGGCTACACCTTC; CDR3: CASSLGTGDYGYTF
V: TRBV10-1; size: -; length: 17; J: TRBJ2-3; D: -; DNA: TGCGCCAGCAGTGAGCGGGAGCAGCTCTCGGGGCCAGATACGCAGTATTTT; CDR3: CASSEREQLSGPDTQYF
V: TRBV11-1; size: once; length: 14; J: TRBJ2-1; D: -; DNA: TGTGCCAGCAGCTCGCAAACCCGAGGGTCTGAGCAGTTCTTC; CDR3: CASSSQTRGSEQFF